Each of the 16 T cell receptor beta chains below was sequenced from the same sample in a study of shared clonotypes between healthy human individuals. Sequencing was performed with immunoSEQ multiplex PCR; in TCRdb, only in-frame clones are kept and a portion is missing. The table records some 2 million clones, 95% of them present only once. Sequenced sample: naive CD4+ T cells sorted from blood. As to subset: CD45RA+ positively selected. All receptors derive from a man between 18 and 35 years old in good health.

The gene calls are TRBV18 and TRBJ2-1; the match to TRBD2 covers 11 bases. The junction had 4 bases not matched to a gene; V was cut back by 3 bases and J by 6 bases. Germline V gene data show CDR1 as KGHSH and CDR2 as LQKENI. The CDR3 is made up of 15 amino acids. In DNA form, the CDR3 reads TGTGCCAGCTCACCGGGACTAGCGGCACTCAATGAGCAGTTCTTC. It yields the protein CASSPGLAALNEQFF.

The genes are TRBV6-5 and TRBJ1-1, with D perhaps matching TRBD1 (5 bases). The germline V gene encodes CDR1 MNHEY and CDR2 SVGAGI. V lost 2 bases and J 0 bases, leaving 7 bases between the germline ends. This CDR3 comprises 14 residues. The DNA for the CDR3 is TGTGCCAGCAGTTACCACAGGTTGAACACTGAAGCTTTCTTT. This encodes CASSYHRLNTEAFF.

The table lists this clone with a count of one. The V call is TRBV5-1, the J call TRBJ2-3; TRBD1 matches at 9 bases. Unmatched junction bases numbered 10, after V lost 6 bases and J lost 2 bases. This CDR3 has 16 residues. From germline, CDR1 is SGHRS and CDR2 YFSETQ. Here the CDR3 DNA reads TGCGCCAGCACCGTTAACGGACAGGGGAACACAGATACGCAGTATTTT. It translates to CASTVNGQGNTDTQYF.

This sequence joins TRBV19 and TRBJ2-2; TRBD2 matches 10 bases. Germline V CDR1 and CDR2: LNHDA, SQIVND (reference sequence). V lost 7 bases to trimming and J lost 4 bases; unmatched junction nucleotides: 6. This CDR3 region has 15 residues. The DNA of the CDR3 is TGTGCCAGTAAGCCTAGCGGGGGCTTCACCGGGGAGCTGTTTTTT. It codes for CASKPSGGFTGELFF.

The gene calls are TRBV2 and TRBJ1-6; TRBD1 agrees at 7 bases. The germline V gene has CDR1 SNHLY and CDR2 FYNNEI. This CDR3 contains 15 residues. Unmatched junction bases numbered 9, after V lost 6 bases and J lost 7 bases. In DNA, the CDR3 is TGTGCCAGCAGCAGACAGGGTGGGTCGAATTCACCCCTCCACTTT. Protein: CASSRQGGSNSPLHF.

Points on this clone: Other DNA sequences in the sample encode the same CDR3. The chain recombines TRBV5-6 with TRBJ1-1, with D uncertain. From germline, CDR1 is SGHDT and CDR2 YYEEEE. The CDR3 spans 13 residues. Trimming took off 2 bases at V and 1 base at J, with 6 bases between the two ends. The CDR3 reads CASSFRENTEAFF. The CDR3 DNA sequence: TGTGCCAGCAGCTTTCGAGAGAACACTGAAGCTTTCTTT.

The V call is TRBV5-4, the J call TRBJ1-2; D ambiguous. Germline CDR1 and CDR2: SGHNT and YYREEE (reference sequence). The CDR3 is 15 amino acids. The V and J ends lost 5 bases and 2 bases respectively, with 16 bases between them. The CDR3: CASSRVDRLNYGYTF. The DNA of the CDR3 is TGTGCCAGCAGTCGCGTTGACCGCCTAAACTATGGCTACACCTTC.

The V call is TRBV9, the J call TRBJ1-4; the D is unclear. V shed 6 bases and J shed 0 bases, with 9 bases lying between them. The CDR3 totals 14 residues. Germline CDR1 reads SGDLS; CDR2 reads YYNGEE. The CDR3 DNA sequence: TGTGCCAGCACCCCGGGTGCAACTAATGAAAAACTGTTTTTT. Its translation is CASTPGATNEKLFF.

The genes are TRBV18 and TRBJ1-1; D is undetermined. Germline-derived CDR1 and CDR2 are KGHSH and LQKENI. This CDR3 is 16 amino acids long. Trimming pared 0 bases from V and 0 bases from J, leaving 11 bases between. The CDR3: CASSPPRTTMNTEAFF. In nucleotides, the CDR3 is TGTGCCAGCTCACCACCCCGCACAACGATGAACACTGAAGCTTTCTTT.

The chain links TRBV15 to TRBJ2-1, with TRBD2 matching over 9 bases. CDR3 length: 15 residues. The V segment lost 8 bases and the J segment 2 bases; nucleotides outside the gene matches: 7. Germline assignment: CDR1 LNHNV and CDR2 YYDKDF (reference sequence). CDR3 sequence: CATASGTTTYNEQFF. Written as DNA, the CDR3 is TGTGCCACCGCTAGCGGGACAACTACCTACAATGAGCAGTTCTTC. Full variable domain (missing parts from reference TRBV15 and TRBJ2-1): DAMVIQNPRYQVTQFGKPVTLSCSQTLNHNVMYWYQQKSSQAPKLLFHYYDKDFNNEADTPDNFQSRRPNTSFCFLDIRSPGLGDTAMYLCATASGTTTYNEQFFGPGTRLTVL.

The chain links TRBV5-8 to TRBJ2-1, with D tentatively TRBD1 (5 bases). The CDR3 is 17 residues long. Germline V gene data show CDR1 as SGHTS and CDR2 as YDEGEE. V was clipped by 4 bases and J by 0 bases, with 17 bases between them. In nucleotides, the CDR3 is TGTGCCAGCAGCCTTACGCTACAGGTCATCTCCTACAATGAGCAGTTCTTC. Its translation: CASSLTLQVISYNEQFF. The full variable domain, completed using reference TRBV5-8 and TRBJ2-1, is EAGVTQSPTHLIKTRGQQATLRCSPISGHTSVYWYQQALGLGLQFLLWYDEGEERNRGNFPPRFSGRQFPNYSSELNVNALELEDSALYLCASSLTLQVISYNEQFFGPGTRLTVL.

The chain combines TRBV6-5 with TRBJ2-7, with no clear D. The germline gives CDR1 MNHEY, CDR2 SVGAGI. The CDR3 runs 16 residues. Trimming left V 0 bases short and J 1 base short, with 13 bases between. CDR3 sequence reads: CASSYSASRRSYEQYF. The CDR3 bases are TGTGCCAGCAGTTACTCTGCCTCCCGGCGATCCTACGAGCAGTACTTC.

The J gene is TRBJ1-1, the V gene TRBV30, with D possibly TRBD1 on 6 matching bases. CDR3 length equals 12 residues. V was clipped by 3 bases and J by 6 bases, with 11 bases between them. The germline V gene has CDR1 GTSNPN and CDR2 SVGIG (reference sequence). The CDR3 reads CAWRGAKSEAFF. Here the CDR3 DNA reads TGTGCCTGGAGGGGGGCTAAGTCTGAAGCTTTCTTT.

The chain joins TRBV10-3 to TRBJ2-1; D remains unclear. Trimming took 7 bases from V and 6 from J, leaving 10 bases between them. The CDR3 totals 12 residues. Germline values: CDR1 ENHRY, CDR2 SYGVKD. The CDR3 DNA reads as TGTGCCATCAAAGACCCGCCCAATGAGCAGTTCTTC. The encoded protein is CAIKDPPNEQFF.

CDR3 sequence reads: CASMQGTEAFF. DNA of the CDR3: TGCGCGTCTATGCAGGGCACTGAAGCTTTCTTT. The chain has TRBV5-1 and TRBJ1-1; maybe TRBD1 (5 bases). Germline loops: CDR1 SGHRS, CDR2 YFSETQ. The CDR3 is 11 residues long.

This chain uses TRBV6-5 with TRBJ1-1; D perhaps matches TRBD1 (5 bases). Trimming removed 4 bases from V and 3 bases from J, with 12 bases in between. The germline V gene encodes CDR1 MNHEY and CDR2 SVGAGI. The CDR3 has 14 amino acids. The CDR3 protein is CASSSGSKYTEAFF. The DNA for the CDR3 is TGTGCCAGCAGTTCAGGGAGTAAGTACACTGAAGCTTTCTTT.